One T cell receptor (beta chain) is described in this entry. Antigen unknown. Sequencing of DNA taken from cultured CD4+ T cells relied on the Oncomine TCR Beta short-read assay. The template was genomic DNA from cultured CD4+ T cells. Using its own MiXCR run on the PCR reads, TCRdb lists one record per CDR3 protein. The profile shows 15,000 or so distinct CDR3 sequences, around two fifths of them singletons. The sample is drawn from a study of vaccination and CD4 T cells after COVID-19. Study background: A median of around 70 days (range 14 to 241) separated dose two from the taking of post-vaccine samples. Notes on the study in general: Spike mono-reactivity marked 304 of 307 vaccine-specific clones in convalescent patients.

Stated treatment: roughly 10-day PBMC culture with coronavirus spike peptide pools or control peptides (ViraFEST assay). The sequence was collected from a human donor who had recovered from COVID-19. Sequencing was done on a sample of CD4+ T cells from blood, cultured in vitro.

CDR3 region: CASSPPPAGNTIYF. The CDR3 nucleotides are TGTGCCAGCAGCCCCCCTCCGGCGGGAAACACCATATATTTT. The rearrangement links TRBV7-9 to TRBJ1-3; D uncertain. CDR3 length: 14 amino acids. Germline CDR1 is SEHNR and CDR2 is FQNEAQ (reference sequence). V lost 5 bases and J lost 4, with 12 bases in between.